What follows are 3 T cell receptor beta chains derived from one specimen sequenced in a study of blood T cells in healthy people across ages. Primed by a sample-barcoded 5' primer and a J-beta primer mix, a second PCR proceeded for roughly 7 to 11 cycles. MiXCR was run by TCRdb on the 5' RACE reads, yielding one entry per CDR3 protein. The top ten clones hold about 18% of a sample with around 870,000 distinct CDR3 sequences, roughly 26% of them seen once. The specimen was blood. The receptors here all came from a woman aged 80 or over in good health.

J is TRBJ2-7 and V is TRBV7-2, with a tentative D call TRBD1 (5 bases). Germline assignment: CDR1 SGHTA and CDR2 FQGNSA. This CDR3 region has 16 residues. V lost 0 bases, J lost 1 base, and 13 bases lay in between. The chain's CDR3 is CASSLARLGQSYEQYF. The DNA for the CDR3 is TGTGCCAGCAGCTTAGCACGCTTGGGGCAGTCCTACGAGCAGTACTTC.

Turning to this clonotype: At one end the junction does not follow the germline gene, possibly because of a read error. V usage is TRBV6-1 and J usage is TRBJ1-2, with 7 nucleotides matching TRBD1. The CDR3 has 15 amino acids. Germline CDR1 and CDR2: MNHNS and SASEGT. Written as DNA, the CDR3 is TGTGCCGGCAGTGAGGCACAGGGGTTTGGCTATGGCTACACCTTC. Amino acids: CAGSEAQGFGYGYTF.

The chain employs TRBV20-1 and TRBJ1-4; D gene ambiguous. The V gene's germline CDR1 is DFQATT and CDR2 SNEGSKA (reference sequence). The CDR3 covers 14 residues. V was clipped by 5 bases and J by 0 bases, with 10 bases between them. The DNA of the CDR3 is TGCAGTGCTCCCGCCCGACCAACTAATGAAAAACTGTTTTTT. Its protein is CSAPARPTNEKLFF.